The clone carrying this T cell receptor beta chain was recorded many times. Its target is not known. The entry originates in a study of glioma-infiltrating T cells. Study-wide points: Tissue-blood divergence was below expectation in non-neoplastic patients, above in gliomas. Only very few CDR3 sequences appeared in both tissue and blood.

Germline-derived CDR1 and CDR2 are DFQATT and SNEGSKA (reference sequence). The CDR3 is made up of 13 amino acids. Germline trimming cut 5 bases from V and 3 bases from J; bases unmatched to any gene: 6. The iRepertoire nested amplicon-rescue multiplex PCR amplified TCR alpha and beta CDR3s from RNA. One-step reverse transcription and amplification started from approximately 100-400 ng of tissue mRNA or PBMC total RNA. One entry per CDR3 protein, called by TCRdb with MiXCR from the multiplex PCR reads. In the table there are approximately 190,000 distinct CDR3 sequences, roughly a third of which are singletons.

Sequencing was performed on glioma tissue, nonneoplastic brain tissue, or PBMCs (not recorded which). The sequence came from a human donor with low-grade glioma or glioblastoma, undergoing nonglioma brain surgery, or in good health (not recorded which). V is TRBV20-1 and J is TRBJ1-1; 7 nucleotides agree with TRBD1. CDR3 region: CSAPIDRDTEAFF. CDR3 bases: TGCAGTGCTCCTATAGACAGGGACACTGAAGCTTTCTTT.